This T cell receptor (beta chain) was identified during a study of cytomegalovirus exposure and HLA in healthy donors. Study-level results: The finding came from a later analysis; first-cohort TCR clusters tended to co-occur in the 110 or so validation repertoires. Most TCR sequences showed up rarely, but some public TCRs showed up in many donors.

Trimming removed 4 bases from V and 4 bases from J; junction bases left unmatched: 5. The CDR3 has 16 residues. Looked up from germline, CDR1 is SGHRS and CDR2 is YFSETQ. The repertoire was sequenced with immunoSEQ multiplex PCR; TCRdb's copy has only in-frame clones and lacks some. This table has around 150,000 clones, over 85% appearing once. Comments on this clone: Its specificity is not known.

The chain couples TRBV5-1 to TRBJ2-6; TRBD1 agrees at 10 bases. The clonotype was recovered from a woman between 18 and 30 years old in good health and CMV-seropositive. The sequenced sample was PBMCs. The CDR3 here is CASSRQGAEGANVLTF. As DNA, the CDR3 is TGCGCCAGCAGCAGACAGGGGGCGGAAGGGGCCAACGTCCTGACTTTC.